This T cell receptor (beta chain) was captured in a study of blood T cell repertoires in COVID-19. Study background: COVID-19 samples, acute and convalescent, were from the United States, Italy and Spain. The analysed material was cDNA or gDNA that came from T cells, B-cell-depleted T cells, or PBMCs.

The Seattle patients, enrolled during active infection, were followed longitudinally. Between the trimmed V and J ends, which lost 4 bases and 15 bases, there was a span of 13 bases. The CDR3 has 11 amino acids. Germline V gene sequence: CDR1 SQVTM, CDR2 ANQGSEA. This clone was recorded once. Per the original methods: Quantification of nucleated cells was approximated via reference gene primer amplification. Sequenced by immunoSEQ multiplex PCR; TCRdb stores in-frame clones only, minus some. That table is the source of V, J and clone size, and D and trimming were worked out from the DNA. The data show around 290,000 clones, approximately 89% seen once.

Specimen: peripheral blood. The receptor's source is a woman in her 30s with COVID-19, enrolled during active disease. The rearrangement links TRBV29-1 to TRBJ1-6, with D possibly matching TRBD1 (5 bases). CDR3 in amino acids: CSVGGEGNLHF. CDR3 in DNA: TGCAGCGTTGGGGGGGAGGGTAACCTCCACTTT. Filled out from reference TRBV29-1 and TRBJ1-6, the complete variable domain reads SAVISQKPSRDICQRGTSLTIQCQVDSQVTMMFWYRQQPGQSLTLIATANQGSEATYESGFVIDKFPISRPNLTFSTLTVSNMSPEDSSIYLCSVGGEGNLHFGNGTRLTVT.